This T cell receptor beta chain was captured by sequencing in a study of shared clonotypes between healthy human individuals. Study-wide results and limits: Estimated richness values were generally larger in naive subsets than in memory subsets. Against clonotypes common to all four donors, non-shared ones had lower generation probabilities. Genetic and exposure-history diversity was limited by the few donors.

On this clone itself: The antigen is not known.

The repertoire was sequenced with immunoSEQ multiplex PCR; TCRdb's copy has only in-frame clones and lacks some. The table includes approximately 330,000 clones, around 67% detected once. The split of CD4+ cells yielded CD45RA+ naive and CD45RA-negative memory subsets. This CDR3 is 15 amino acids long. The germline V gene has CDR1 MNHNS and CDR2 SASEGT. Trimming shortened V by 0 bases and J by 2 bases, and 10 bases separated the two germline ends. The receptor was isolated from a man younger than 40 in good health. The sample taken for sequencing was memory CD4+ T cells sorted from blood. Stated subset: CD45RA-negative fraction. The chain recombines TRBV6-1 with TRBJ2-5; D uncertain. The CDR3 loop is CASSEAWAPQETQYF. The DNA of the CDR3 is TGTGCCAGCAGTGAAGCCTGGGCTCCACAAGAGACCCAGTACTTC.